The source of this TCR beta chain is a study of blood T cell repertoires in COVID-19 (dated by TCRdb to 2018 to 2021). The study in broad terms: Collaborator samples came from the United States, Italy and Spain and covered acute and convalescent phases of COVID-19. The material from the prospective study consisted of cDNA or gDNA derived from T cells, B-cell-depleted T cells, or PBMCs. The dataset comprised deeply sampled blood TCRbeta repertoires from subjects exposed to, actively infected with, or recovered from COVID-19. The repertoires were made available in a free public database intended to serve as a resource for research on the immune response to SARS-CoV-2. Samples were obtained from the ongoing ImmuneRACE study (first 160 participants) and from approximately 1,200 subjects provided by 6 global collaborators. The sample metadata nearly always contained a de-identified subject ID, COVID-19 status, age in years and sex. HLA class I and class II types, where available, came from metadata supplied by the sample provider rather than from assay-based typing. The investigation overall reported the following: The amount of clinical and demographic metadata varied by source and participant and was provided uncurated.

On this clone itself: Its cognate antigen has yet to be identified. The sample holds no much larger clone one base away, and base qualities are not on file.

In Seattle, one collaborating source enrolled patients while the infection was active and tracked those patients longitudinally over the course of disease. Each collaborating institution followed its own protocols to collect whole blood in K2EDTA tubes. Collaborator samples were shipped for TCRbeta analysis as frozen whole blood, isolated PBMCs, or DNA extracted from either sample type. TCRbeta CDR3 regions were amplified from genomic DNA by means of the immunoSEQ Assay, a bias-controlled multiplex PCR. The study's processing was this. Nucleated cell counts per sample were estimated from amplification of reference gene primers within the assay. Sequence reads were collapsed and filtered to measure the absolute abundance of every unique TCRbeta CDR3 rearrangement. For each sample, productive Simpson clonality was calculated as the square root of Simpson's diversity index across productive rearrangements. Held by TCRdb, this immuneACCESS table contains in-frame sequences only and omits some clones. Under half of the omission traces to an unresolved V gene where checked; the cause of the rest is unknown. That table supplies the V and J calls and clone size; D and trimming were determined from the DNA. For this sample there are around 260,000 clones; 91% appear just once. The leading ten clones occupy 2% to 3% of the sample.

CDR1 and CDR2 were assigned from the germline V gene as KGHDR and SFDVKD. The CDR3 goes from the cysteine to the phenylalanine over 12 residues. The retained sequence is limited to the CDR3, 36 bases, with the frame set at the first base. V is pared back by 8 bases and J by 3 bases, with 9 bases lying between the germline termini. Here the chain combines TRBV24-1 and TRBJ2-5; TRBD1 is possibly the D segment (6 matching bases). The sequence derives from a person aged 18-29 years with COVID-19, enrolled during active disease. Sequenced: peripheral blood. For the CDR3, the sequence is CATMDRKETQYF. Here is the DNA: TGTGCCACCATGGACAGAAAAGAGACCCAGTACTTC.